This entry lists 15 T cell receptor beta chains sequenced from one sample in a study of molecular identifiers for immune sequencing clone quantification. TCRdb re-called the PCR reads through MiXCR, storing one row per CDR3 protein. The table records 40,000 to 65,000 distinct CDR3 sequences, roughly 38% of them present only once. Sequencing was carried out using naive CD8+ T cells from blood, with Jurkat cell RNA spiked in. Subset described: FACS-sorted CD8+CD4-CCR7+CD45RA+ naive T cells. Receptors originate from a human donor in good health. Some libraries in this study had Jurkat cell RNA spiked in.

Many counts were recorded for this clonotype. This chain uses TRBV19 with TRBJ1-1; D gene uncertain. The V and J ends lost 4 bases and 7 bases respectively, with 13 bases between them. CDR3 size: 13 residues. The germline gives CDR1 LNHDA, CDR2 SQIVND (reference sequence). The CDR3 spells CASSTGVRGEAFF. The CDR3 DNA is TGTGCCAGTAGTACCGGGGTCCGGGGTGAAGCTTTCTTT.

The rearrangement uses TRBV7-8 and TRBJ1-2; no firm D call. The V gene's germline CDR1 is SGHVS and CDR2 FQNEAQ. The CDR3 consists of 17 residues. V was clipped by 1 base and J by 6 bases, with 21 bases between them. CDR3 region: CASSLGRRSLSNHGYTF. CDR3 DNA: TGTGCCAGCAGCTTAGGGAGAAGGAGTTTATCGAACCATGGCTACACCTTC.

Turning to this clonotype: A much larger clone sits a single nucleotide away, making a read error possible. It is likely a read error, because the conserved phenylalanine at the end of the CDR3 is missing. J is TRBJ1-1 and V is TRBV28, with 10 bases lining up with TRBD1. The junction had 4 bases not matched to a gene; V was cut back by 4 bases and J by 5 bases. This CDR3 is 14 amino acids long. CDR1 is MDHEN and CDR2 is SYDVKM in the germline V gene. CDR3 DNA: TGTGCCAGCAGTTCGGACAGGGGGTTTACTGAAGCTTTCATT. Its translation is CASSSDRGFTEAFI.

The table lists this clonotype with a few counts. The chain carries TRBV11-2 and TRBJ2-7; TRBD1 agrees at 9 bases. The germline gives CDR1 SGHAT, CDR2 FQNNGV. V lost 0 bases, J lost 3 bases, and 9 bases stayed unmatched. The CDR3 is made up of 17 amino acids. In nucleotides, the CDR3 is TGTGCCAGCAGCTTAGATATACCGGGACAGGGTTTCTACGAGCAGTACTTC. This encodes CASSLDIPGQGFYEQYF. Variable domain in full (rest from reference TRBV11-2 and TRBJ2-7): EAGVAQSPRYKIIEKRQSVAFWCNPISGHATLYWYQQILGQGPKLLIQFQNNGVVDDSQLPKDRFSAERLKGVDSTLKIQPAKLEDSAVYLCASSLDIPGQGFYEQYFGPGTRLTVT.

This clonotype came up a few times. This rearrangement joins TRBV20-1 to TRBJ2-2; maybe TRBD2 (6 bases). V lost 6 bases and J lost 4, with 18 bases in between. CDR3 length: 15 residues. The germline CDR1 and CDR2 sequences are DFQATT and SNEGSKA (reference sequence). The CDR3 DNA sequence: TGCAGTGCGGAGCCCGGGGCCGGGAGCACCGGGGAGCTGTTTTTT. Its translation is CSAEPGAGSTGELFF.

In its sample, this clonotype was seen many times. This chain uses TRBV11-2 with TRBJ2-7; D gene unclear. Trimming stripped 5 bases from V and 0 bases from J, with 5 bases between. Germline V gene sequence: CDR1 SGHAT, CDR2 FQNNGV. This CDR3 spans 12 amino acids. The CDR3 bases are TGTGCCAGCAGCCCCGACTCCTACGAGCAGTACTTC. Translation: CASSPDSYEQYF. Supplemented by reference TRBV11-2 and TRBJ2-7, the full variable domain reads EAGVAQSPRYKIIEKRQSVAFWCNPISGHATLYWYQQILGQGPKLLIQFQNNGVVDDSQLPKDRFSAERLKGVDSTLKIQPAKLEDSAVYLCASSPDSYEQYFGPGTRLTVT.

This clonotype was found a few times. The gene calls are TRBV20-1 and TRBJ1-1, with TRBD1 identical over 8 bases. Germline loops: CDR1 DFQATT, CDR2 SNEGSKA (reference sequence). The CDR3 consists of 13 residues. V was clipped by 4 bases and J by 7 bases; unmatched bases: 8. The CDR3 region has the DNA TGCAGTGCTAACGACAGGGGTGGAAGTGAAGCTTTCTTT. Translating gives CSANDRGGSEAFF.

This clonotype has more than one count but fewer than ten. This rearrangement joins TRBV6-5 to TRBJ2-7, with TRBD1 as a possible D gene (6 bases). CDR1 MNHEY and CDR2 SVGAGI come from the germline V gene. This CDR3 has 14 residues. V shed 2 bases and J shed 2 bases, with 10 bases lying between them. The CDR3 bases are TGTGCCAGCAGTTACGCAGGGGAAACCTACGAGCAGTACTTC. This gives the protein CASSYAGETYEQYF.

This clonotype was seen a single time. The chain combines TRBV4-1 with TRBJ1-1; D gene unclear. The CDR3 is 15 amino acids. Germline V lookup: CDR1 MGHRA, CDR2 YSYEKL. V lost 3 bases and J lost 4, with 15 bases in between. The CDR3 coding sequence is TGCGCCAGCAGCCAGAAGGCGGCAGTGGGCACTGAAGCTTTCTTT. Translated: CASSQKAAVGTEAFF.

This clonotype has a handful of counts. The chain joins TRBV14 to TRBJ2-7; the match to TRBD2 covers 7 bases. The CDR3 is 13 amino acids. The V segment lost 8 bases and the J segment 0 bases; nucleotides outside the gene matches: 4. Germline V gene sequence: CDR1 SGHDN, CDR2 FVKESK. CDR3 DNA sequence: TGTGCCAGCGCTGGCGGGGGCTCCTACGAGCAGTACTTC. Its protein product is CASAGGGSYEQYF.

This clonotype occurred a few times. The chain couples TRBV7-9 to TRBJ1-1; D ambiguous. This CDR3 has 12 amino acids. The V and J ends lost 5 bases and 0 bases respectively, with 4 bases between them. Germline assignment: CDR1 SEHNR and CDR2 FQNEAQ (reference sequence). The CDR3 region is CASSVMNTEAFF. The CDR3 DNA is TGTGCCAGCAGCGTGATGAACACTGAAGCTTTCTTT.

This clonotype showed up just a few times. The rearrangement joins TRBV19 to TRBJ1-5; D perhaps matches TRBD1 (5 bases). The CDR3 consists of 15 residues. The V gene lost 5 bases and the J gene lost 4 bases, with 15 bases spanning the gap. CDR1 is LNHDA and CDR2 is SQIVND in the germline V gene (reference sequence). The CDR3 protein is CASSGGSSGNQPQHF. CDR3 in DNA: TGTGCCAGTAGTGGGGGTAGCTCCGGAAATCAGCCCCAGCATTTT.

This clonotype was picked up one time. In this CDR3 the conserved last residue, phenylalanine or tryptophan, is missing, so a read error is likely. The V call is TRBV4-3, the J call TRBJ2-5; perhaps TRBD2 as D (6 bases). Trimming took 6 bases from V and 7 from J, leaving 18 bases between them. This CDR3 contains 14 residues. Germline V lookup: CDR1 LGHNA, CDR2 YSLEER. CDR3 loop: CASSLWAGGATQYI. The CDR3 DNA is TGCGCCAGCAGTCTGTGGGCCGGGGGAGCGACCCAGTACATC.

With respect to this clonotype: Given a much more abundant clone one base away, this may be a read error. The V call is TRBV7-6, the J call TRBJ2-5, with 8 bases that match TRBD2. This CDR3 has 13 residues. CDR1 is SGHVS, CDR2 FNYEAQ, per germline. Here the CDR3 DNA reads TGTGCCAGCAGACCAGCGGGAGTTGAGACCCTGTACTTC. Translation gives CASRPAGVETLYF.

In this sample, this clonotype turned up a few times. The rearrangement uses TRBV7-9 and TRBJ1-4, with 10 nucleotides matching TRBD1. The ends lost 3 bases at V and 6 bases at J; junction bases unmatched: 7. The germline V gene encodes CDR1 SEHNR and CDR2 FQNEAQ (reference sequence). The CDR3 is 16 amino acids. The CDR3, as DNA: TGTGCCAGCAGCTTGCGGGACAGGGGTGTTTATGAAAAACTGTTTTTT. Encoded protein: CASSLRDRGVYEKLFF.